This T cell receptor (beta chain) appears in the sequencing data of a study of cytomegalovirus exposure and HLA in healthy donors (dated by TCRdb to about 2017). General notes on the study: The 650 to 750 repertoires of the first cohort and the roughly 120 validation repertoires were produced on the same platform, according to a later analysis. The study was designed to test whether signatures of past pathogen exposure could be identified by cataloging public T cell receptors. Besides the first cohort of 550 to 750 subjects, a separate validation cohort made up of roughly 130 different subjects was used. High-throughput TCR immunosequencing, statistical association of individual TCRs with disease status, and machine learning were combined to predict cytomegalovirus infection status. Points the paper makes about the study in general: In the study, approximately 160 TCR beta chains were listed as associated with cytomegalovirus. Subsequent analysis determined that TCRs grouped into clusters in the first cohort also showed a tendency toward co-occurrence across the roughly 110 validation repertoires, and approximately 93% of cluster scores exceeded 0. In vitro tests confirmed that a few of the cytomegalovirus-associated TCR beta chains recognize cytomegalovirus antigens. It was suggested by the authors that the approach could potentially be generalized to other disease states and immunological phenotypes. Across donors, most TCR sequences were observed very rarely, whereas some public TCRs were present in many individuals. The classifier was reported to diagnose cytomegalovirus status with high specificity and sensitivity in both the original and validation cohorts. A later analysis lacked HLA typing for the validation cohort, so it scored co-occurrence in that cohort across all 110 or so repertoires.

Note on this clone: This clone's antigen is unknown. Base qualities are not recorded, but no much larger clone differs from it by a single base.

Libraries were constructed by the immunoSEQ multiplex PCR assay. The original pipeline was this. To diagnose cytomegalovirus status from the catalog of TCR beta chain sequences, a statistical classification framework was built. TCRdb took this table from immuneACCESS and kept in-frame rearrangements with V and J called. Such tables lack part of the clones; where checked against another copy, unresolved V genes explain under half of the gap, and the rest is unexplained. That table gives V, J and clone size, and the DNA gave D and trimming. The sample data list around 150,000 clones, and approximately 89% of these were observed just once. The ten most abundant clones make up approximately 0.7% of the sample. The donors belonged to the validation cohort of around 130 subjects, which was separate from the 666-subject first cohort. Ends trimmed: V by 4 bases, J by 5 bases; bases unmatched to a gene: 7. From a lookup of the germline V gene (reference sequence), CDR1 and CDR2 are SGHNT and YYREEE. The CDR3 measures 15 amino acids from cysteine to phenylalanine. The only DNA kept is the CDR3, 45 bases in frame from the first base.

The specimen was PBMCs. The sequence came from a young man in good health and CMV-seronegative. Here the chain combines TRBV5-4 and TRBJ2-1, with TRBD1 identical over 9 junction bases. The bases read TGTGCCAGCAGCCCAGGACAGGGGTGGGACAATGAGCAGTTCTTC. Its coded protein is CASSPGQGWDNEQFF.